The 21 T cell receptor beta chains in this list originate from one sample, sequenced in a study of T cells after posttransplantation cyclophosphamide. Repertoires were generated with immunoSEQ multiplex PCR, while TCRdb's copy carries only in-frame clones and drops some. Observed in the sample are 20,000 to 25,000 clones, none of them singletons. Sequences were obtained from PBMCs. The receptors were sampled from a woman in her forties or fifties in good health, CMV-negative, and a related stem cell transplant donor.

This clone was recorded many times. The CDR3 sequence is CASSEIAANYGYTF. For the CDR3, the DNA is TGTGCCAGCAGTGAAATAGCCGCTAACTATGGCTACACCTTC. V gene TRBV6-1 combines with J gene TRBJ1-2; no clear D gene. Trimming shortened V by 2 bases and J by 0 bases, and 7 bases separated the two germline ends. The CDR3 runs to 14 residues. Germline assignment: CDR1 MNHNS and CDR2 SASEGT.

This clone was recorded many times. J is TRBJ1-1 and V is TRBV19, with a tentative D call TRBD1 (5 bases). The germline V gene has CDR1 LNHDA and CDR2 SQIVND (reference sequence). V was clipped by 7 bases and J by 3 bases, with 30 bases between them. The CDR3 is 19 residues long. The CDR3 spells CASIGRRDIGPYVDTEAFF. The DNA of the CDR3 is TGTGCCAGTATAGGTCGCAGGGATATTGGCCCGTACGTAGACACTGAAGCTTTCTTT.

At least ten counts were recorded for this clone. The J gene is TRBJ1-2, the V gene TRBV27; 9 bases align to TRBD1. Germline values: CDR1 MNHEY, CDR2 SMNVEV (reference sequence). V shed 5 bases, J shed 6 bases, and the junction held 7 bases outside the gene matches. The CDR3 is 14 residues long. CDR3 DNA sequence: TGTGCCAGCAGTGAATTTGACAGGGGGGATGGCTACACCTTC. Its protein is CASSEFDRGDGYTF.

The sample holds many counts of this clone. DNA for the CDR3: TGTGCTAGTGGTTTGGTAGGGGCGGGAGTCACCTACAATGAGCAGTTCTTC. It encodes CASGLVGAGVTYNEQFF. This rearrangement joins TRBV12-5 to TRBJ2-1, with 7 bases fitting TRBD2. The CDR3 has 17 amino acids. Per the germline V gene, CDR1 is LGHNT and CDR2 is FRNRAP. V gave up 0 bases and J gave up 2 bases; unmatched junction bases: 7.

This clone was observed at least ten times. V and J are TRBV6-5 and TRBJ1-4; 10 bases are shared with TRBD1. The junction had 4 bases not matched to a gene; V was cut back by 4 bases and J by 11 bases. The germline gives CDR1 MNHEY, CDR2 SVGAGI. CDR3 length: 13 residues. CDR3 sequence reads: CASSSTDRGKLFF. The CDR3 nucleotides read TGTGCCAGCAGTTCCACGGACAGGGGGAAACTGTTTTTT.

This clone was seen at least ten times. J is TRBJ2-5 and V is TRBV4-2; 10 bases map to TRBD2. CDR1 LGHNA and CDR2 YNFKEQ come from the germline V gene. V gave up 0 bases and J gave up 1 base; unmatched junction bases: 5. This CDR3 comprises 17 residues. The DNA of the CDR3 is TGTGCCAGCAGCCAAGAGGCTAGCGGGGGTCTCCAAGAGACCCAGTACTTC. Translating it yields CASSQEASGGLQETQYF.

This clone came up many times. This chain uses TRBV5-1 with TRBJ2-1, with a weak D call TRBD1 (5 bases). CDR3 length equals 15 residues. V lost 0 bases, J lost 4 bases, and 11 bases lay in between. From germline, CDR1 is SGHRS and CDR2 YFSETQ. CDR3: CASSLVRAGYNEQFF. The CDR3 DNA reads TGCGCCAGCAGCTTGGTTAGGGCAGGGTACAATGAGCAGTTCTTC. Full variable domain (rest looked up from reference TRBV5-1 and TRBJ2-1): KAGVTQTPRYLIKTRGQQVTLSCSPISGHRSVSWYQQTPGQGLQFLFEYFSETQRNKGNFPGRFSGRQFSNSRSEMNVSTLELGDSALYLCASSLVRAGYNEQFFGPGTRLTVL.

This clone was seen a few times. J is TRBJ2-7 and V is TRBV6-1; a possible D gene is TRBD2 (5 bases). Germline CDR1 is MNHNS and CDR2 is SASEGT. This CDR3 is 13 amino acids long. With 6 bases removed from V and 2 bases from J, the gap between germline ends came to 11 bases. CDR3 sequence reads: CASRTTGTYEQYF. In DNA form, the CDR3 reads TGTGCCAGCAGGACTACCGGGACCTACGAGCAGTACTTC.

This clone was detected many times. The V and J genes are TRBV27 and TRBJ1-6; tentative D call: TRBD1 (6 bases). V was clipped by 0 bases and J by 0 bases, with 15 bases between them. The CDR3 is made up of 19 amino acids. Germline-derived CDR1 and CDR2 are MNHEY and SMNVEV (reference sequence). The CDR3 bases are TGTGCCAGCAGTTTATCGCAGGACAGCTATAGCTCCTATAATTCACCCCTCCACTTT. Its translation: CASSLSQDSYSSYNSPLHF.

The table lists this clone with many counts. The J gene is TRBJ2-1, the V gene TRBV28; TRBD2 matches 7 bases. This CDR3 region has 15 residues. Germline-derived CDR1 and CDR2 are MDHEN and SYDVKM. V shed 6 bases and J 4 bases; nucleotides not matched to a gene: 9. The DNA of the CDR3 is TGTGCCAGCAGGACGACTAGCCTAAAGTACAATGAGCAGTTCTTC. This encodes CASRTTSLKYNEQFF.

This clone was detected many times. The CDR3 nucleotides read TGTGCCAGCAGCGCCGCAGGGGGCGGCGAGCAGTACTTC. Its translation is CASSAAGGGEQYF. V gene TRBV5-4 combines with J gene TRBJ2-7, with 8 bases matching TRBD1. CDR3 length equals 13 residues. The trim removed 4 bases at V and 6 bases at J, leaving 6 bases unmatched. Germline V CDR1 and CDR2: SGHNT, YYREEE (reference sequence). The variable domain in full, completed from reference TRBV5-4 and TRBJ2-7, reads ETGVTQSPTHLIKTRGQQVTLRCSSQSGHNTVSWYQQALGQGPQFIFQYYREEENGRGNFPPRFSGLQFPNYSSELNVNALELDDSALYLCASSAAGGGEQYFGPGTRLTVT.

In this sample, this clone turned up many times. The genes are TRBV27 and TRBJ2-1; a weak D match, TRBD2 (5 bases). The V and J ends lost 7 bases and 2 bases respectively, with 18 bases between them. The CDR3 consists of 16 residues. Germline V gene data show CDR1 as MNHEY and CDR2 as SMNVEV (reference sequence). Here the CDR3 reads CASNSLERGTYNEQFF. As DNA, the CDR3 is TGTGCCAGCAACTCATTAGAACGGGGAACCTACAATGAGCAGTTCTTC.

This clone appeared many times. The J gene is TRBJ2-3, the V gene TRBV25-1; D uncertain. The CDR3 has 15 residues. The germline V gene has CDR1 MGHDK and CDR2 SYGVNS. Trimming took off 3 bases at V and 0 bases at J, with 10 bases between the two ends. The CDR3 protein is CASSDPLSSTDTQYF. Written as DNA, the CDR3 is TGTGCCAGCAGTGACCCCTTATCTAGCACAGATACGCAGTATTTT.

This clone was detected many times. The chain combines TRBV4-3 with TRBJ1-1; D not certain. V was trimmed by 1 base and J by 0 bases, leaving 6 bases between them. The CDR3 is 14 amino acids. Germline CDR1 reads LGHNA; CDR2 reads YSLEER. CDR3 nucleotide sequence: TGCGCCAGCAGCCAAGCCCTACTGAACACTGAAGCTTTCTTT. Protein: CASSQALLNTEAFF.

This clone was observed many times. The chain is built from TRBV19 and TRBJ2-3; 13 bases agree with TRBD2. This CDR3 spans 14 amino acids. The V gene end was trimmed by 10 bases and the J gene end by 5 bases; junction bases not matched to a gene: 6. Germline CDR1 and CDR2: LNHDA and SQIVND (reference sequence). The CDR3 sequence: CATRTSGSGDTQYF. The CDR3 DNA is TGTGCCACTAGGACTAGCGGGAGTGGAGATACGCAGTATTTT.

Many counts were recorded for this clone. V is TRBV9 and J is TRBJ2-7; 7 bases match TRBD2. Germline V gene data show CDR1 as SGDLS and CDR2 as YYNGEE. Trimming took 0 bases from V and 1 from J; bases not matched to a gene: 13. This CDR3 is 18 amino acids long. The CDR3 DNA follows: TGTGCCAGCAGCGTAGTGGATAGCGGGTCGTTCCGTTCCTACGAGCAGTACTTC. This sequence encodes CASSVVDSGSFRSYEQYF.

This clone has a count of ten or more. This chain connects TRBV11-2 to TRBJ1-3, with TRBD1 identical over 9 bases. This CDR3 contains 15 residues. V lost 8 bases, J lost 2 bases, and 7 bases stayed unmatched. Per germline, CDR1 SGHAT and CDR2 FQNNGV. In DNA form, the CDR3 reads TGTGCCAGCTCATGGACAGGGGACACTGGAAACACCATATATTTT. It is translated as CASSWTGDTGNTIYF.

This clone was detected ten times or more. The chain links TRBV28 to TRBJ2-7, with D possibly matching TRBD2 (6 bases). Germline-derived CDR1 and CDR2 are MDHEN and SYDVKM. With 4 bases removed from V and 4 bases from J, the gap between germline ends came to 11 bases. This CDR3 has 13 residues. The DNA for the CDR3 is TGTGCCAGCAGTTCCCCAGGGACTTACGAGCAGTACTTC. Protein product: CASSSPGTYEQYF.

This clone was picked up many times. The rearrangement links TRBV2 to TRBJ1-2; the D gene is possibly TRBD1 (6 bases). Germline CDR1 SNHLY, CDR2 FYNNEI. V lost 1 base to trimming and J lost 5 bases, with 14 bases between them. The CDR3 is 15 amino acids. CDR3 nucleotide sequence: TGTGCCAGCAGTGAAGTCCCTGGGACAACGTATGGCTACACCTTC. Translated, it gives CASSEVPGTTYGYTF.

The table lists this clone with many counts. V is TRBV2 and J is TRBJ2-1; TRBD2 might be the D (6 bases). Germline V CDR1 and CDR2: SNHLY, FYNNEI. The V gene lost 8 bases and the J gene lost 9 bases, with 11 bases spanning the gap. The CDR3 is 11 residues long. CDR3 sequence: CASGDGGEQFF. In nucleotides, the CDR3 is TGTGCCAGCGGGGACGGGGGTGAGCAGTTCTTC. Filled out from reference TRBV2 and TRBJ2-1, the complete variable domain reads EPEVTQTPSHQVTQMGQEVILRCVPISNHLYFYWYRQILGQKVEFLVSFYNNEISEKSEIFDDQFSVERPDGSNFTLKIRSTKLEDSAMYFCASGDGGEQFFGPGTRLTVL.

This clone was observed at least ten times. The chain couples TRBV5-1 to TRBJ2-7; 7 bases are a match to TRBD2. This CDR3 contains 16 residues. With V trimmed by 0 bases and J by 7 bases, 13 bases remained unmatched. Germline CDR1 SGHRS, CDR2 YFSETQ. The CDR3 reads CASSLVPGREPLEQYF. The DNA for the CDR3 is TGCGCCAGCAGCTTGGTCCCGGGGCGGGAGCCCCTGGAGCAGTACTTC.